The 28 T cell receptor beta chains given below trace back to one sample, sequenced in a study of blood T cell repertoires in COVID-19. Using immunoSEQ multiplex PCR, the repertoire was profiled, and TCRdb retains in-frame clones only, with some absent. The repertoire consists of 380,000 or so clones, with more than 80% occurring once and the leading ten covering around 1.2%. The sample taken for sequencing was peripheral blood. These receptors were obtained from a man aged 35 to 55 with acute or convalescent COVID-19.

This clone was seen a single time. The V and J genes are TRBV19 and TRBJ2-2, with 8 bases lining up with TRBD1. CDR3 length: 18 residues. Germline V lookup: CDR1 LNHDA, CDR2 SQIVND (reference sequence). The V gene end was trimmed by 3 bases and the J gene end by 1 base; junction bases not matched to a gene: 10. CDR3 amino acids: CASSIFQGALMNTGELFF. The CDR3, as DNA: TGTGCCAGTAGTATTTTCCAGGGGGCACTAATGAACACCGGGGAGCTGTTTTTT.

V gene TRBV19 combines with J gene TRBJ1-5; D not resolved. V lost 4 bases and J lost 6, with 7 bases in between. Germline V lookup: CDR1 LNHDA, CDR2 SQIVND (reference sequence). The CDR3 contains 12 residues. CDR3 region: CASSNPGQPQHF. In DNA form, the CDR3 reads TGTGCCAGTAGTAACCCAGGTCAGCCCCAGCATTTT.

The V and J genes are TRBV13 and TRBJ1-5; possibly TRBD1 for D (6 bases). Germline-derived CDR1 and CDR2 are PRHDT and FYEKMQ (reference sequence). The CDR3 consists of 14 residues. Trimming stripped 0 bases from V and 9 bases from J, with 12 bases between. CDR3 in amino acids: CASSLGQGSGPQHF. CDR3 nucleotides: TGTGCCAGCAGCTTAGGCCAGGGGTCTGGGCCCCAGCATTTT.

V is TRBV2 and J is TRBJ2-2; D possibly corresponds to TRBD1 (6 bases). With 6 bases removed from V and 5 bases from J, the gap between germline ends came to 13 bases. The germline V gene has CDR1 SNHLY and CDR2 FYNNEI. CDR3 size: 14 residues. CDR3 protein: CASSRDTDTGELFF. CDR3 sequence (DNA): TGTGCCAGCAGCCGGGACACGGATACCGGGGAGCTGTTTTTT.

J is TRBJ1-6 and V is TRBV19; a weak D match, TRBD1 (6 bases). The CDR3 extends over 16 amino acids. Looked up from germline, CDR1 is LNHDA and CDR2 is SQIVND (reference sequence). Trimming removed 10 bases at V and 9 bases at J, with 25 bases between. DNA for the CDR3: TGTGCCATTCTAGGCCCCAGGGGAGCGCAAAGTTCACCCCTCCACTTT. Translating gives CAILGPRGAQSSPLHF.

The chain couples TRBV29-1 to TRBJ2-7; D may be TRBD2 (6 bases). The CDR3 is 12 amino acids. The V gene lost 2 bases and the J gene lost 4 bases, with 9 bases spanning the gap. From germline, CDR1 is SQVTM and CDR2 ANQGSEA. The CDR3 spells CSVELEGYEQYF. CDR3 DNA: TGCAGCGTTGAACTGGAGGGTTACGAGCAGTACTTC.

The chain couples TRBV2 to TRBJ1-6; D perhaps matches TRBD1 (5 bases). This CDR3 has 16 amino acids. Trimming removed 8 bases from V and 1 base from J, with 15 bases in between. Per germline, CDR1 SNHLY and CDR2 FYNNEI. The CDR3 here is CASSLGGGSYNSPLHF. The CDR3 nucleotides read TGTGCCAGCTCCTTGGGGGGAGGATCCTATAATTCACCCCTCCACTTT.

The V call is TRBV12-5, the J call TRBJ1-2; 7 bases map to TRBD1. V trimming: 0 bases; J trimming: 2 bases; junction bases outside the gene matches: 3. CDR1 and CDR2 from the germline V gene are LGHNT and FRNRAP. This CDR3 contains 15 residues. CDR3 DNA: TGTGCTAGTGGTTTGGTCGGGACAGAGAACTATGGCTACACCTTC. Translation gives CASGLVGTENYGYTF.

Comments on this clone: The same CDR3 arises from other DNA sequences in this sample as well. The chain combines TRBV6-5 with TRBJ1-1; D not resolved. V was trimmed by 6 bases and J by 4 bases, leaving 6 bases between them. CDR3 length: 11 amino acids. Germline loops: CDR1 MNHEY, CDR2 SVGAGI. The CDR3 region is CASSRGTEAFF. The CDR3 bases are TGTGCCAGCAGCCGCGGCACTGAAGCTTTCTTT.

This rearrangement joins TRBV6-1 to TRBJ1-2, with TRBD1 identical over 7 bases. There are 17 residues in the CDR3. With V trimmed by 3 bases and J by 5 bases, 15 bases remained unmatched. From germline, CDR1 is MNHNS and CDR2 SASEGT. The chain's CDR3 is CASSDTLVTGSRYGYTF. CDR3 DNA: TGTGCCAGCAGTGATACCTTAGTGACAGGGTCGAGGTATGGCTACACCTTC.

A single count supports this clone. J is TRBJ1-4 and V is TRBV12-5; D is unresolved. CDR1 is LGHNT, CDR2 FRNRAP, per germline. Trimming left V 6 bases short and J 7 bases short, with 21 bases between. The CDR3 runs to 16 residues. CDR3 DNA sequence: TGTGCTAGTGGGGTTGAACGAAGGAGGTTTGCTGAAAAACTGTTTTTT. It is translated as CASGVERRRFAEKLFF.

The chain is built from TRBV27 and TRBJ2-6; a possible D gene is TRBD1 (5 bases). V was cut by 5 bases and J by 0 bases, with 14 bases left in between. The germline gives CDR1 MNHEY, CDR2 SMNVEV (reference sequence). The CDR3 totals 17 residues. The CDR3: CASSPILGLSGANVLTF. In nucleotides, the CDR3 is TGTGCCAGCAGTCCCATATTGGGGCTCTCTGGGGCCAACGTCCTGACTTTC.

This clone has a single count. V usage is TRBV6-5 and J usage is TRBJ2-2; the D is unclear. V was trimmed by 1 base and J by 4 bases, leaving 13 bases between them. Germline loops: CDR1 MNHEY, CDR2 SVGAGI. This CDR3 is 16 amino acids long. The CDR3 nucleotides read TGTGCCAGCAGTTACTTTGGGCAGCCCCCCACCGGGGAGCTGTTTTTT. Translating gives CASSYFGQPPTGELFF.

The chain recombines TRBV19 with TRBJ1-5, with D perhaps matching TRBD1 (6 bases). Trimming took off 3 bases at V and 0 bases at J, with 21 bases between the two ends. This CDR3 spans 19 amino acids. Germline assignment: CDR1 LNHDA and CDR2 SQIVND (reference sequence). CDR3 amino acids: CASSIEGGSTYFSNQPQHF. For the CDR3, the DNA is TGTGCCAGTAGTATTGAGGGGGGGTCAACTTACTTTAGCAATCAGCCCCAGCATTTT.

The genes are TRBV7-9 and TRBJ1-1, with 10 bases lining up with TRBD1. This CDR3 comprises 18 residues. CDR1 and CDR2 from the germline V gene are SEHNR and FQNEAQ (reference sequence). The ends lost 5 bases at V and 3 bases at J; junction bases unmatched: 15. Here the CDR3 reads CASSPLRVGDRGDTEAFF. Here the CDR3 DNA reads TGTGCCAGCAGCCCCCTGCGGGTGGGGGACAGGGGAGACACTGAAGCTTTCTTT. Full variable domain (rest looked up from reference TRBV7-9 and TRBJ1-1): DTGVSQNPRHKITKRGQNVTFRCDPISEHNRLYWYRQTLGQGPEFLTYFQNEAQLEKSRLLSDRFSAERPKGSFSTLEIQRTEQGDSAMYLCASSPLRVGDRGDTEAFFGQGTRLTVV.

This clone showed up just once. The chain uses TRBV28 and TRBJ1-2; D might be TRBD1 (6 bases). The CDR3 runs to 15 residues. The ends were cut back, 5 bases at V and 3 bases at J, with 16 bases in the middle. Germline values: CDR1 MDHEN, CDR2 SYDVKM. This CDR3 is CASSPYRAGDYGYTF. CDR3 DNA sequence: TGTGCCAGCAGTCCGTACAGGGCAGGTGACTATGGCTACACCTTC.

The chain joins TRBV5-4 to TRBJ1-2; D is unresolved. Germline V gene data show CDR1 as SGHNT and CDR2 as YYREEE (reference sequence). This CDR3 has 12 amino acids. Trimming left V 0 bases short and J 6 bases short, with 6 bases between. CDR3 DNA: TGTGCCAGCAGCTTGGGCCAGAATGGCTACACCTTC. This gives the protein CASSLGQNGYTF.

The V gene is TRBV11-2, the J gene TRBJ2-2, with 7 bases identical to TRBD2. The CDR3 is 16 amino acids. After removal of 1 base from V and 5 bases from J, the junction contained 7 bases not matched to a gene. The germline CDR1 and CDR2 sequences are SGHAT and FQNNGV. The chain's CDR3 is CASSLGRGGRTGELFF. DNA for the CDR3: TGTGCCAGCAGCTTAGGACGCGGCGGGAGAACCGGGGAGCTGTTTTTT.

The chain is built from TRBV2 and TRBJ2-2, with D hard to call. Trimming took 2 bases from V and 6 from J, leaving 4 bases between them. CDR3 length equals 12 residues. Germline CDR1 SNHLY, CDR2 FYNNEI. The CDR3 region has the DNA TGTGCCAGCAGTGAAAGCGCCGGGGAGCTGTTTTTT. It translates to CASSESAGELFF.

This chain uses TRBV9 with TRBJ2-2; perhaps TRBD1 as D (7 bases). Germline loops: CDR1 SGDLS, CDR2 YYNGEE. With 4 bases removed from V and 5 bases from J, the gap between germline ends came to 15 bases. The CDR3 runs to 15 residues. Here the CDR3 reads CASSQEGAETGELFF. In nucleotides, the CDR3 is TGTGCCAGCAGCCAGGAGGGGGCGGAAACCGGGGAGCTGTTTTTT. The whole variable domain, filled in from reference TRBV9 and TRBJ2-2, reads DSGVTQTPKHLITATGQRVTLRCSPRSGDLSVYWYQQSLDQGLQFLIQYYNGEERAKGNILERFSAQQFPDLHSELNLSSLELGDSALYFCASSQEGAETGELFFGEGSRLTVL.

The V call is TRBV28, the J call TRBJ2-1; D is perhaps TRBD2 (6 bases). The CDR3 is 15 residues long. V lost 2 bases to trimming and J lost 9 bases, with 17 bases between them. Germline-derived CDR1 and CDR2 are MDHEN and SYDVKM. This chain's CDR3 is CASSLTLVRGVEQFF. DNA of the CDR3: TGTGCCAGCAGTTTAACCCTCGTCCGCGGGGTTGAGCAGTTCTTC.

The chain uses TRBV20-1 and TRBJ1-2; D is uncertain. The germline V gene has CDR1 DFQATT and CDR2 SNEGSKA (reference sequence). The CDR3 consists of 11 residues. The germline V and J ends were trimmed by 0 bases and 4 bases, with 3 bases remaining between them. The CDR3 DNA is TGCAGTGCTAGAGATATCTATGGCTACACCTTC. Encoded protein: CSARDIYGYTF.

In its sample, this clone was seen many times. The J gene is TRBJ2-7, the V gene TRBV6-5; 8 bases agree with TRBD2. V was pared by 2 bases and J by 0 bases, with 6 bases of the junction left unmatched. The CDR3 extends over 16 amino acids. CDR1 and CDR2 (germline): MNHEY, SVGAGI. This CDR3 is CASSYAIAGSSYEQYF. The CDR3 region has the DNA TGTGCCAGCAGTTACGCCATAGCGGGATCCTCCTACGAGCAGTACTTC.

CDR3 loop: CAIKTGANTEAFF. CDR3 sequence (DNA): TGTGCCATCAAAACAGGAGCTAACACTGAAGCTTTCTTT. This chain joins TRBV10-3 and TRBJ1-1, with a possible D match to TRBD1 (5 bases). CDR3 size: 13 residues. CDR1 is ENHRY and CDR2 is SYGVKD in the germline V gene. Trimming took off 7 bases at V and 2 bases at J, with 11 bases between the two ends.

The chain couples TRBV5-1 to TRBJ2-7; 8 positions agree with TRBD2. There are 15 residues in the CDR3. Losses at the gene ends were 1 base for V and 3 bases for J; bases not matched to a gene: 6. The germline CDR1 and CDR2 sequences are SGHRS and YFSETQ. Here the CDR3 reads CASSLLREALYEQYF. CDR3 in DNA: TGCGCCAGCAGCTTGCTGCGGGAGGCACTCTACGAGCAGTACTTC. The entire variable domain, with the rest obtained from reference TRBV5-1 and TRBJ2-7, is as follows: KAGVTQTPRYLIKTRGQQVTLSCSPISGHRSVSWYQQTPGQGLQFLFEYFSETQRNKGNFPGRFSGRQFSNSRSEMNVSTLELGDSALYLCASSLLREALYEQYFGPGTRLTVT.

This sequence joins TRBV9 and TRBJ1-1, with TRBD1 matching over 10 bases. V shed 7 bases, J shed 3 bases, and the junction held 6 bases outside the gene matches. This CDR3 spans 14 amino acids. The germline V gene encodes CDR1 SGDLS and CDR2 YYNGEE. This chain's CDR3 is CASSRTGGDTEAFF. In nucleotides, the CDR3 is TGTGCCAGCTCCCGGACAGGGGGTGACACTGAAGCTTTCTTT.

The gene calls are TRBV19 and TRBJ1-1; tentatively, D is TRBD1 (6 bases). Germline V gives CDR1 LNHDA, CDR2 SQIVND (reference sequence). The CDR3 loop spans 13 amino acids. V shed 3 bases and J shed 3 bases, with 8 bases lying between them. The CDR3 DNA reads TGTGCCAGTAGTATGAAGGGGGACACTGAAGCTTTCTTT. Amino acid sequence: CASSMKGDTEAFF. The full variable domain, in which reference TRBV19 and TRBJ1-1 provide the parts outside the CDR3, is DGGITQSPKYLFRKEGQNVTLSCEQNLNHDAMYWYRQDPGQGLRLIYYSQIVNDFQKGDIAEGYSVSREKKESFPLTVTSAQKNPTAFYLCASSMKGDTEAFFGQGTRLTVV.

This chain connects TRBV5-5 to TRBJ1-2; 7 bases match TRBD1. The trim removed 0 bases at V and 3 bases at J, leaving 8 bases unmatched. The CDR3 consists of 16 residues. In germline, CDR1 is SGHKS, CDR2 YYEKEE (reference sequence). DNA for the CDR3: TGTGCCAGCAGCTTGGGGGGACAGACGCACGACTATGGCTACACCTTC. It codes for CASSLGGQTHDYGYTF.